This section outlines one T cell receptor (beta chain) sequence together with its context. This record comes from a study of blood T cell repertoires in COVID-19. Study-level information: Researchers got acute and convalescent COVID-19 samples from the United States, Italy and Spain. From T cells, B-cell-depleted T cells, or PBMCs came the material, which was cDNA or gDNA.

Germline CDR1 is SQVTM and CDR2 is ANQGSEA. V was pared by 1 base and J by 4 bases, with 10 bases between. CDR3 length: 13 amino acids. In the authors' methods: Cell counts per sample came from amplifying reference gene primers. Here immunoSEQ multiplex PCR was the method, and the copy in TCRdb shows in-frame clones only, minus some. From that table come the V and J calls and clone size; the DNA was used to work out D and trimming. Here the sample spans just over 200,000 clones, approximately 84% being singletons. Sample: peripheral blood. The V gene is TRBV29-1, the J gene TRBJ2-5; no definite D call. This clonotype originated in an elderly man with acute or convalescent COVID-19. The CDR3 region is CSVEGQALETQYF. The CDR3 coding sequence is TGCAGCGTTGAAGGGCAGGCTCTAGAGACCCAGTACTTC.